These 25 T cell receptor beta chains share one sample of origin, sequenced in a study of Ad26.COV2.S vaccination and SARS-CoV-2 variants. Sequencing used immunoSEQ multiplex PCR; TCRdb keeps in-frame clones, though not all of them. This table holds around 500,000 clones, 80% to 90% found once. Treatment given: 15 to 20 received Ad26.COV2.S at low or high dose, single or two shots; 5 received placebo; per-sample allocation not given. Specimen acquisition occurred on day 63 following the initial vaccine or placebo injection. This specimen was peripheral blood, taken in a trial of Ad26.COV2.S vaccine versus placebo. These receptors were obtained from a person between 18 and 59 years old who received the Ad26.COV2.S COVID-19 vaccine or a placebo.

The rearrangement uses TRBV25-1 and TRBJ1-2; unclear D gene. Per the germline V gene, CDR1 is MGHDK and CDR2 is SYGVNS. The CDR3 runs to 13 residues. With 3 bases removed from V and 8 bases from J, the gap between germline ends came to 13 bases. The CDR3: CASSEGRLGGYTF. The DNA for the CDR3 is TGTGCCAGCAGTGAGGGGAGGTTAGGAGGCTACACCTTC.

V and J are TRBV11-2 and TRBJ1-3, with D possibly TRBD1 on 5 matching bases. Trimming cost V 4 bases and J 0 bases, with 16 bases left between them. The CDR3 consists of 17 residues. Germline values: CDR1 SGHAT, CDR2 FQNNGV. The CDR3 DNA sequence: TGTGCCAGCAGCTGGACCGGGACGGTTGACTCTGGAAACACCATATATTTT. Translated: CASSWTGTVDSGNTIYF.

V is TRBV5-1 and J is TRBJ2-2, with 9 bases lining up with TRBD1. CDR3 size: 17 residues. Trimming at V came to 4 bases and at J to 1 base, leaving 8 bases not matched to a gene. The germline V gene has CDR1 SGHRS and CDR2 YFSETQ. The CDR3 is CASSHEVTGGNTGELFF. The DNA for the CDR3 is TGCGCCAGCAGCCACGAAGTGACAGGGGGGAACACCGGGGAGCTGTTTTTT.

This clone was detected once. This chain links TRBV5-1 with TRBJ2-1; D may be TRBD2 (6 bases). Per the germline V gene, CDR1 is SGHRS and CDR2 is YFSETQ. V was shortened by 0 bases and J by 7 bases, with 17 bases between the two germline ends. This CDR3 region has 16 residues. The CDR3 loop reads CASSLVWGGKRNEQFF. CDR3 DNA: TGCGCCAGCAGCTTGGTATGGGGCGGGAAGAGGAATGAGCAGTTCTTC.

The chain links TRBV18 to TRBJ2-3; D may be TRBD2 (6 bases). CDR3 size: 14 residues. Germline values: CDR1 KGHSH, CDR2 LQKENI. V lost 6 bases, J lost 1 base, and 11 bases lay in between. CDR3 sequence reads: CASSLQRGTDTQYF. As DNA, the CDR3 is TGTGCCAGCTCTCTACAGCGGGGCACAGATACGCAGTATTTT.

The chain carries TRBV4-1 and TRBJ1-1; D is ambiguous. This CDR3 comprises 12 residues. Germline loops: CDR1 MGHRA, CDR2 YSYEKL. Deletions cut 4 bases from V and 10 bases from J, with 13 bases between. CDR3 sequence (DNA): TGCGCCAGCAGCCCCCGCGGTTACGGAGCTTTCTTT. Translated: CASSPRGYGAFF.

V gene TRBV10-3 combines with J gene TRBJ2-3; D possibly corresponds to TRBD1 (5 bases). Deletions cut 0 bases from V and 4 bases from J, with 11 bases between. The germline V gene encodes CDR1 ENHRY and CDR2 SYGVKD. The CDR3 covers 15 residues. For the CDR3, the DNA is TGTGCCATCAGTGAGTCCAGGGTCAGGGCAGATACGCAGTATTTT. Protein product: CAISESRVRADTQYF.

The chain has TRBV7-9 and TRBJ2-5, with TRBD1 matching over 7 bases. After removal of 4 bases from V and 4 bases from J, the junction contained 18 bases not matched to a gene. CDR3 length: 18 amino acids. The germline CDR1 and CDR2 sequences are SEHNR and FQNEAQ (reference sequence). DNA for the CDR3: TGTGCCAGCAGCTATTGGGGAACGGGACAGCGCCGGAGAGAGACCCAGTACTTC. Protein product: CASSYWGTGQRRRETQYF.

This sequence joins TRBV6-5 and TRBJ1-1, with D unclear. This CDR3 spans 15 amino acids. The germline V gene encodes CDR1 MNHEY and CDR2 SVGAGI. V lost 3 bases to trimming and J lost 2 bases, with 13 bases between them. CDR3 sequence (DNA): TGTGCCAGCAGTTATTCGGGCCCTATTAACACTGAAGCTTTCTTT. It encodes CASSYSGPINTEAFF.

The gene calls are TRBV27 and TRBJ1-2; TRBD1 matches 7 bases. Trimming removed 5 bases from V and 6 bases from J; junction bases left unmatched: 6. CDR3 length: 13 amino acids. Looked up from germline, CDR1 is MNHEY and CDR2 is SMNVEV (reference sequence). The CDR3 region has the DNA TGTGCCAGCAGTGGGAGGGGGCCTGATGGCTACACCTTC. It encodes CASSGRGPDGYTF.

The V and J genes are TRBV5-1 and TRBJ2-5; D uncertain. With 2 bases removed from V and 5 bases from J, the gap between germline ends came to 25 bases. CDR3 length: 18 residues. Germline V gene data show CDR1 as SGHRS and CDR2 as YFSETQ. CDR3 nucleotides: TGCGCCAGCAGCTTACAACCAGCTACTTCGTCTTCCAGTGAGACCCAGTACTTC. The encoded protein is CASSLQPATSSSSETQYF.

The CDR3 bases are TGCGCCAGCAGCCGGACTAGCGGGGGTGTGTACGGGGAGCTGTTTTTT. Protein: CASSRTSGGVYGELFF. The chain recombines TRBV5-1 with TRBJ2-2, with 13 bases identical to TRBD2. The V gene end was trimmed by 4 bases and the J gene end by 7 bases; junction bases not matched to a gene: 7. Germline CDR1 and CDR2: SGHRS and YFSETQ. The CDR3 contains 16 residues. Complete variable domain (other parts from reference TRBV5-1 and TRBJ2-2): KAGVTQTPRYLIKTRGQQVTLSCSPISGHRSVSWYQQTPGQGLQFLFEYFSETQRNKGNFPGRFSGRQFSNSRSEMNVSTLELGDSALYLCASSRTSGGVYGELFFGEGSRLTVL.

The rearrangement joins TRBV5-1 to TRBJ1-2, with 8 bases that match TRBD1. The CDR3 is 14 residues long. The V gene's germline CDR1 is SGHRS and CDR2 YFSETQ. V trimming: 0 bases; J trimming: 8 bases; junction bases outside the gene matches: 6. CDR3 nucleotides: TGCGCCAGCAGCTTGGCCGGACAGGGAGAAGGCTACACCTTC. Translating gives CASSLAGQGEGYTF.

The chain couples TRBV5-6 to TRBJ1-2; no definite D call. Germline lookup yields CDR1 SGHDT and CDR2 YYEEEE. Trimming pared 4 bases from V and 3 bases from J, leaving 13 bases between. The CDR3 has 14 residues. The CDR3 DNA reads TGTGCCAGCAGCCCCCCACGGGCGGACTATGGCTACACCTTC. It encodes CASSPPRADYGYTF.

The CDR3 region is CASSPRGMNTEAFF. Here the CDR3 DNA reads TGTGCCAGCAGCCCCCGGGGGATGAACACTGAAGCTTTCTTT. The chain joins TRBV4-2 to TRBJ1-1, with a weak D call TRBD1 (5 bases). Germline-derived CDR1 and CDR2 are LGHNA and YNFKEQ. This CDR3 is built from 14 residues. Trimming cost V 4 bases and J 0 bases, with 9 bases left between them.

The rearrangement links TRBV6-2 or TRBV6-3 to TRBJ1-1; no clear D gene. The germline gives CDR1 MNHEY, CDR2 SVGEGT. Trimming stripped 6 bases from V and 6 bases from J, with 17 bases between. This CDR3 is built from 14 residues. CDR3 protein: CASSPEWAKSEAFF. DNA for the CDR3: TGTGCCAGCAGCCCCGAATGGGCGAAGTCTGAAGCTTTCTTT.

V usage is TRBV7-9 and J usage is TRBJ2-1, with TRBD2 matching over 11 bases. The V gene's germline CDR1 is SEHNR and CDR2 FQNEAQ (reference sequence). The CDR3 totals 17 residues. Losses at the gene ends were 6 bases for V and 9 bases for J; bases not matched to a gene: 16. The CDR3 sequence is CASSRDVFSGRVSEQFF. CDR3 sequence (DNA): TGTGCCAGCAGTCGCGACGTTTTTAGCGGGAGGGTGTCTGAGCAGTTCTTC. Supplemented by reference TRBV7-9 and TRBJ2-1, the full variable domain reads DTGVSQNPRHKITKRGQNVTFRCDPISEHNRLYWYRQTLGQGPEFLTYFQNEAQLEKSRLLSDRFSAERPKGSFSTLEIQRTEQGDSAMYLCASSRDVFSGRVSEQFFGPGTRLTVL.

CDR3 protein: CASSLAYTSYNEQFF. The DNA of the CDR3 is TGCGCCAGCAGCTTGGCCTATACCTCCTACAATGAGCAGTTCTTC. J is TRBJ2-1 and V is TRBV5-1; no clear D. There are 15 residues in the CDR3. V lost 0 bases and J lost 0, with 7 bases in between. The germline V gene encodes CDR1 SGHRS and CDR2 YFSETQ. The full variable domain, completed using reference TRBV5-1 and TRBJ2-1, is KAGVTQTPRYLIKTRGQQVTLSCSPISGHRSVSWYQQTPGQGLQFLFEYFSETQRNKGNFPGRFSGRQFSNSRSEMNVSTLELGDSALYLCASSLAYTSYNEQFFGPGTRLTVL.

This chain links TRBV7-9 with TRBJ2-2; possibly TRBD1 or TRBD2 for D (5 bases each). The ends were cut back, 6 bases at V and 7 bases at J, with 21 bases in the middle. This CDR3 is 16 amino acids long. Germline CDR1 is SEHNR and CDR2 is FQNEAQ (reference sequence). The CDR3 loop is CASRYRDPHLGGELFF. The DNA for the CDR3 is TGTGCCAGCAGGTACCGGGACCCCCATCTGGGCGGGGAGCTGTTTTTT. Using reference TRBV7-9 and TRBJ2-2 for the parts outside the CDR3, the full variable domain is DTGVSQNPRHKITKRGQNVTFRCDPISEHNRLYWYRQTLGQGPEFLTYFQNEAQLEKSRLLSDRFSAERPKGSFSTLEIQRTEQGDSAMYLCASRYRDPHLGGELFFGEGSRLTVL.

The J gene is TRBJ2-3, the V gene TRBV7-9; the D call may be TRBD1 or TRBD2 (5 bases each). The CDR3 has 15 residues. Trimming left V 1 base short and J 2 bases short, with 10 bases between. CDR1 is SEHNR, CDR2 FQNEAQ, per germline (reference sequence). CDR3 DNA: TGTGCCAGCAGCTTAGGGGACCGAGCCACAGATACGCAGTATTTT. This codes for CASSLGDRATDTQYF.

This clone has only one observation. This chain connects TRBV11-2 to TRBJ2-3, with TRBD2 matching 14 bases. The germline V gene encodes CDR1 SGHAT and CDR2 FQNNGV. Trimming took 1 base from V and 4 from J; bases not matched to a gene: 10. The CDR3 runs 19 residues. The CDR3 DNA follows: TGTGCCAGCAGCTTAGGACTAGCGGGGGGGCCGAAGCTCCCAGATACGCAGTATTTT. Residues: CASSLGLAGGPKLPDTQYF.

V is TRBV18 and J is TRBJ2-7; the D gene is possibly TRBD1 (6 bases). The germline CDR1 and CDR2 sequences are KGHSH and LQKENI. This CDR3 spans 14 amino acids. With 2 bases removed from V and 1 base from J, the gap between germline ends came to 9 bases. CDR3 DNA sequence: TGTGCCAGCTCACCAGGACAGAAGTCCTACGAGCAGTACTTC. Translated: CASSPGQKSYEQYF.

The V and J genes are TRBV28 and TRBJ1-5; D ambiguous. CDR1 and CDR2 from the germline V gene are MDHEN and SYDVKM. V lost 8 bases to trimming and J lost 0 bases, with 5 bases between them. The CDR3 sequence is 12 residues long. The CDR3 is CASEDSNQPQHF. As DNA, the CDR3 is TGTGCCAGCGAGGATAGCAATCAGCCCCAGCATTTT. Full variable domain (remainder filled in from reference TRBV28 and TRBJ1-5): DVKVTQSSRYLVKRTGEKVFLECVQDMDHENMFWYRQDPGLGLRLIYFSYDVKMKEKGDIPEGYSVSREKKERFSLILESASTNQTSMYLCASEDSNQPQHFGDGTRLSIL.

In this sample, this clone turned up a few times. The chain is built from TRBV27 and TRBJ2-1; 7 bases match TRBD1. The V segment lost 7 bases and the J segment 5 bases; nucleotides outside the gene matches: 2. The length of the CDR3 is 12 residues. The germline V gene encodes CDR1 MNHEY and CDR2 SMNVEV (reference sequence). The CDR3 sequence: CASIDRDNEQFF. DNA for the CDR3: TGTGCCAGCATAGACAGGGACAATGAGCAGTTCTTC.

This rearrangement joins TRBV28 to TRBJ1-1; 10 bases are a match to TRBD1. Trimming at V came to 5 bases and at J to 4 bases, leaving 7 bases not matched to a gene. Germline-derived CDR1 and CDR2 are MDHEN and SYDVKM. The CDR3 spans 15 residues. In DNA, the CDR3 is TGTGCCAGCAGTGAGACAGGGGGCTCGGGCACTGAAGCTTTCTTT. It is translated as CASSETGGSGTEAFF.